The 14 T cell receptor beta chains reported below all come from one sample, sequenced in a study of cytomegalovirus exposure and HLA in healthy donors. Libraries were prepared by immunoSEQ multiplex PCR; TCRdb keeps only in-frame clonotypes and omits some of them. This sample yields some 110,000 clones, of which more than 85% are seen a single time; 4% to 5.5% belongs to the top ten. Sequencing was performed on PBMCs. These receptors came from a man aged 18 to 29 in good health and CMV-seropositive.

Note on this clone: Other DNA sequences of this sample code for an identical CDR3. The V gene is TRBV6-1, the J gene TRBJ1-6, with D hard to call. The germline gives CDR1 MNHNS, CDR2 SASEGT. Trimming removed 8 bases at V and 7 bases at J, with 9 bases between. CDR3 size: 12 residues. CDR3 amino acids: CASGRGNSPLHF. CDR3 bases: TGTGCCAGCGGCCGGGGAAATTCACCCCTCCACTTT.

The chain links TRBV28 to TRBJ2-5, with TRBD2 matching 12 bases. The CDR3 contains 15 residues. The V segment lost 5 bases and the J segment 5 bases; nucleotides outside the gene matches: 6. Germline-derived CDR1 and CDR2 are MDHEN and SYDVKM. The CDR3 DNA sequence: TGTGCCAGCAGTCCCCGACTAGCGGGGGAGGAGACCCAGTACTTC. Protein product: CASSPRLAGEETQYF.

CDR3 nucleotide sequence: TGTGCCAGCAGCCAAGATCTAGGGGACAGCTATGGCTACACCTTC. Translating it yields CASSQDLGDSYGYTF. The chain is built from TRBV4-2 and TRBJ1-2, with TRBD1 matching 7 bases. V trimming: 0 bases; J trimming: 4 bases; junction bases outside the gene matches: 5. Germline CDR1 is LGHNA and CDR2 is YNFKEQ. CDR3 length: 15 amino acids.

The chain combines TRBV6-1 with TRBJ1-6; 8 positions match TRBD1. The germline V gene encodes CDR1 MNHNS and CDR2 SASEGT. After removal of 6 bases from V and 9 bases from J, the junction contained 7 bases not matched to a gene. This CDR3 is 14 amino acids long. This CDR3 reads CASRGRGQGSPLHF. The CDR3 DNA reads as TGTGCCAGCAGAGGCAGGGGGCAGGGTTCACCCCTCCACTTT.

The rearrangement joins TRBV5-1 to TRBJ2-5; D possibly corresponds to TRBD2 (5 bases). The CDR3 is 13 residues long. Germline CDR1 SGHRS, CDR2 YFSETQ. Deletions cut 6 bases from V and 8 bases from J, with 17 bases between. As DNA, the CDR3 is TGCGCCAGCAAAGACCCAGCGGTGGGAACCCAGTACTTC. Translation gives CASKDPAVGTQYF.

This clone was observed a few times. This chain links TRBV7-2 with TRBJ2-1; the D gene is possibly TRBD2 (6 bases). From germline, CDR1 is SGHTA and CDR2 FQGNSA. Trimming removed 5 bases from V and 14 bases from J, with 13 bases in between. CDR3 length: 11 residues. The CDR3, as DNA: TGTGCCAGCAGCCTCGGGACTCCGGAGTTCTTC. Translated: CASSLGTPEFF. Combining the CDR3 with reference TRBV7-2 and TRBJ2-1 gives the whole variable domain GAGVSQSPSNKVTEKGKDVELRCDPISGHTALYWYRQSLGQGLEFLIYFQGNSAPDKSGLPSDRFSAERTGGSVSTLTIQRTQQEDSAVYLCASSLGTPEFFGPGTRLTVL.

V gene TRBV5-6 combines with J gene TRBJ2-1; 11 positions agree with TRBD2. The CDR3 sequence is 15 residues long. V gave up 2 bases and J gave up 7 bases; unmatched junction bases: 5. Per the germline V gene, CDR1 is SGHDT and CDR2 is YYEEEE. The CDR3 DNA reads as TGTGCCAGCAGCTTAGGGACTAGCGGTGTGAATGAGCAGTTCTTC. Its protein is CASSLGTSGVNEQFF.

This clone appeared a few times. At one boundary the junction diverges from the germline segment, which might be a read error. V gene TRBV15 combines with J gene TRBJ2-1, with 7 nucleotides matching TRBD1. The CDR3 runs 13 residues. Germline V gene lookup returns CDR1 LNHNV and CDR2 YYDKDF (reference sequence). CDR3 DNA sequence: TGTGCCACCAGCAGAGATTCGGGACAGACTGTTATCTTC. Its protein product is CATSRDSGQTVIF.

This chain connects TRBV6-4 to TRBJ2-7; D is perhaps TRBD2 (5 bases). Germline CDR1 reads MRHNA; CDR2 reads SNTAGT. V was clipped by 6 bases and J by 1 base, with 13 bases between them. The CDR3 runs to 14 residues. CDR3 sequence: CASRPGKRSYEQYF. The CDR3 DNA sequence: TGTGCCAGCAGACCGGGGAAGCGATCCTACGAGCAGTACTTC.

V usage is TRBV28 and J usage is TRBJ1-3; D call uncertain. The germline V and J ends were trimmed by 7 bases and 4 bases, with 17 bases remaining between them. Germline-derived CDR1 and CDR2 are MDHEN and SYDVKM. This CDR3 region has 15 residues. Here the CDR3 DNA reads TGTGCCAGCACCTCCGCGGGGTCGCTGGGAAACACCATATATTTT. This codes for CASTSAGSLGNTIYF.

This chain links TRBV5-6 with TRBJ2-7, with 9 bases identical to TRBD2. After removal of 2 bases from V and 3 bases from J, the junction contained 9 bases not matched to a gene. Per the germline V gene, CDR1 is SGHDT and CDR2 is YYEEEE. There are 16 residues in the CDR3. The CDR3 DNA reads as TGTGCCAGCAGCTTAAGCGGGGGGCCAAACCTCTACGAGCAGTACTTC. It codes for CASSLSGGPNLYEQYF.

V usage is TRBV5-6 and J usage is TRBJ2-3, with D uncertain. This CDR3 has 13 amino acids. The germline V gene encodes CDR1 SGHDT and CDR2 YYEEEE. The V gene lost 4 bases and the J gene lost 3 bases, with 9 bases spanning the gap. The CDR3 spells CASSTGSTDTQYF. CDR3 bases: TGTGCCAGCAGCACGGGTTCTACAGATACGCAGTATTTT. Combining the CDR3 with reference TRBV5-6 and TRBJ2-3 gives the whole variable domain DAGVTQSPTHLIKTRGQQVTLRCSPKSGHDTVSWYQQALGQGPQFIFQYYEEEERQRGNFPDRFSGHQFPNYSSELNVNALLLGDSALYLCASSTGSTDTQYFGPGTRLTVL.

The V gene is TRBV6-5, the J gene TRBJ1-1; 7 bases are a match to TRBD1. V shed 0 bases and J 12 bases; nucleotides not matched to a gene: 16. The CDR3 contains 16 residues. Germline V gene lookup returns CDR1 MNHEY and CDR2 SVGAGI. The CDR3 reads CASSYSNNARGQKTFF. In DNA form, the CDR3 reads TGTGCCAGCAGTTACTCTAACAACGCAAGGGGGCAAAAAACTTTCTTT.

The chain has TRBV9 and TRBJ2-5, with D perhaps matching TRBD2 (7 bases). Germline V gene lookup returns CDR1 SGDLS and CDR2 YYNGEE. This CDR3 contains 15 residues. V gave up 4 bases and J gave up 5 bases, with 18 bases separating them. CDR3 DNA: TGTGCCAGCAGCATGCCCGGGGGGCGCGTCGAGACCCAGTACTTC. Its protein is CASSMPGGRVETQYF. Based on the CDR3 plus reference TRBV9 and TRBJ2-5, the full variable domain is DSGVTQTPKHLITATGQRVTLRCSPRSGDLSVYWYQQSLDQGLQFLIQYYNGEERAKGNILERFSAQQFPDLHSELNLSSLELGDSALYFCASSMPGGRVETQYFGPGTRLLVL.